This TCR beta chain stems from a study of blood T cell repertoires in COVID-19. Study at large: Both acute and convalescent COVID-19 samples were obtained from the United States, Italy and Spain. T cells, B-cell-depleted T cells, or PBMCs provided the cDNA or gDNA that served as material.

CDR3 length equals 15 residues. Germline trimming cut 4 bases from V and 2 bases from J; bases unmatched to any gene: 8. In germline, CDR1 is SGHTA, CDR2 FQGNSA. As handled by the study authors: Estimates of nucleated cell counts were drawn from the amplification of reference gene primers. This table comes from immunoSEQ multiplex PCR, and its TCRdb copy is limited to in-frame clones, with some not included. The V and J calls and clone size were taken over from that table, and D and trimming were inferred from the DNA. The repertoire holds hundreds of thousands of clones, with approximately 88% as singletons.

The chain links TRBV7-2 to TRBJ2-7, with 7 bases identical to TRBD1. The sequence was obtained from a woman in her twenties or thirties who had recovered from COVID-19. Material for sequencing was peripheral blood. The CDR3 bases are TGTGCCAGCAGCTCCGTAGGACAGGCCACCTACGAGCAGTACTTC. Translating it yields CASSSVGQATYEQYF.